The 31 T cell receptor beta chains below come from one sample, sequenced in a study of cytomegalovirus exposure and HLA in healthy donors (dated by TCRdb to 2015 to 2018). The library was generated by the immunoSEQ multiplex PCR assay. The multiplex PCR relied on a mix of 60 forward primers for TCR Vbeta segments and 13 reverse primers for TCR Jbeta segments. This immuneACCESS table, as held by TCRdb, lists in-frame sequences with V and J called but not all clones. Of the missing ones, under half trace to an unresolved V gene in checked studies; the others have no known cause. The sample table lists about 200,000 clones, roughly 77% of them with a count of one. 1.5% to 2% of the sample rests with the top ten. Sequenced sample: PBMCs. These receptors were obtained from a woman aged 45-65 years in good health and CMV-seronegative.

The count of this clone is one. The chain has TRBV21-1 and TRBJ1-1; no check of the table's D call, TRBD1, against the DNA was made. TRBV21-1 is deemed a pseudogene. The CDR3 extends over 18 amino acids. CDR3: CASSNLVPPTGHPTEAFF. The CDR3 DNA reads as TGTGCCAGCAGCAATCTGGTTCCCCCGACGGGACATCCGACTGAAGCTTTCTTT.

This clone was seen only once. The J gene is TRBJ1-5, the V gene TRBV19, with D tentatively TRBD1 (5 bases). This CDR3 has 15 amino acids. Germline-derived CDR1 and CDR2 are LNHDA and SQIVND (reference sequence). V was clipped by 1 base and J by 2 bases, with 9 bases between them. The CDR3 loop is CASSIVGGGNQPQHF. The CDR3 DNA reads as TGTGCCAGTAGTATAGTCGGGGGGGGCAATCAGCCCCAGCATTTT.

The chain couples TRBV6-5 to TRBJ2-7, with a tentative D call TRBD2 (6 bases). Germline loops: CDR1 MNHEY, CDR2 SVGAGI. V was trimmed by 4 bases and J by 5 bases, leaving 15 bases between them. The CDR3 totals 14 residues. CDR3 protein: CASSFYSGWNEQYF. CDR3 nucleotide sequence: TGTGCCAGCAGTTTCTACAGCGGGTGGAACGAGCAGTACTTC.

To note about this clone: At the DNA level, this CDR3 is encoded by other sequences in the same sample as well. The CDR3 here is CASSHDRGQPQHF. The CDR3 DNA reads TGTGCCAGCAGCCATGACAGGGGGCAGCCCCAGCATTTT. The chain has TRBV7-8 and TRBJ1-5; 9 bases are a match to TRBD1. V lost 5 bases and J lost 7; bases outside the gene matches: 3. Germline lookup yields CDR1 SGHVS and CDR2 FQNEAQ. The CDR3 totals 13 residues.

The chain recombines TRBV7-9 with TRBJ2-7, with TRBD2 matching 8 bases. Germline CDR1 and CDR2: SEHNR and FQNEAQ (reference sequence). The CDR3 consists of 13 residues. The J segment lost 3 bases and the V segment lost 10 bases, leaving 8 bases of the junction unmatched. In DNA form, the CDR3 reads TGTGCCACCCAACTAGCGGCGAGCTACGAGCAGTACTTC. Its protein is CATQLAASYEQYF.

The chain employs TRBV5-4 and TRBJ2-3; possibly TRBD1 for D (5 bases). The CDR3 runs 15 residues. Germline V gives CDR1 SGHNT, CDR2 YYREEE (reference sequence). The V and J ends lost 3 bases and 4 bases respectively, with 15 bases between them. CDR3 sequence: CASSSTGQGADTQYF. CDR3 DNA sequence: TGTGCCAGCAGCTCCACCGGGCAGGGCGCAGATACGCAGTATTTT.

This clone was picked up one time. The chain combines TRBV7-6 with TRBJ1-3, with 7 bases that match TRBD1. CDR1 is SGHVS and CDR2 is FNYEAQ in the germline V gene. There are 18 residues in the CDR3. The V segment lost 2 bases and the J segment 1 base; nucleotides outside the gene matches: 11. The CDR3 DNA reads as TGTGCCAGCAGCTTAATGACGACAGGGAAGCTTTCTGGAAACACCATATATTTT. This codes for CASSLMTTGKLSGNTIYF.

The V gene is TRBV19, the J gene TRBJ1-2; no reliable D call. This CDR3 is built from 14 residues. The V and J ends lost 7 bases and 5 bases respectively, with 17 bases between them. Germline CDR1 is LNHDA and CDR2 is SQIVND (reference sequence). Here the CDR3 DNA reads TGTGCCAGTATGGTTCCGGGAAGAGGGTATGGCTACACCTTC. Its translation is CASMVPGRGYGYTF.

The rearrangement links TRBV5-1 to TRBJ2-3, with 15 bases aligning to TRBD2. V lost 0 bases and J lost 4; bases outside the gene matches: 12. Germline V lookup: CDR1 SGHRS, CDR2 YFSETQ. CDR3 size: 20 residues. The CDR3: CASSLGPHRTSGRAADTQYF. The CDR3 DNA is TGCGCCAGCAGCTTGGGTCCCCATAGGACTAGCGGGAGGGCGGCAGATACGCAGTATTTT.

This clone was observed a handful of times. The chain joins TRBV2 to TRBJ1-1; D ambiguous. The CDR3 consists of 11 residues. Trimming pared 9 bases from V and 1 base from J, leaving 6 bases between. Germline V gene lookup returns CDR1 SNHLY and CDR2 FYNNEI. CDR3: CASYRNTEAFF. The CDR3 DNA reads TGTGCCAGTTACAGGAACACTGAAGCTTTCTTT.

V gene TRBV5-1 combines with J gene TRBJ1-3; 7 bases are shared with TRBD1. Per the germline V gene, CDR1 is SGHRS and CDR2 is YFSETQ. The CDR3 has 15 amino acids. With 2 bases clipped from V and 1 base from J, the junction kept 3 bases outside the gene matches. The CDR3 spells CASSLGGMSGNTIYF. In DNA, the CDR3 is TGCGCCAGCAGCTTAGGGGGCATGTCTGGAAACACCATATATTTT.

V gene TRBV15 combines with J gene TRBJ2-5; 14 bases agree with TRBD2. This CDR3 has 16 residues. Germline values: CDR1 LNHNV, CDR2 YYDKDF (reference sequence). Germline trimming cut 8 bases from V and 4 bases from J; bases unmatched to any gene: 9. CDR3 sequence: CATSYPGLAGAETQYF. The CDR3 DNA is TGTGCCACCTCTTACCCGGGACTAGCGGGAGCAGAGACCCAGTACTTC.

The CDR3: CASSLADGNYGYTF. In DNA, the CDR3 is TGTGCCAGCTCACTAGCGGACGGGAACTATGGCTACACCTTC. This chain links TRBV18 with TRBJ1-2; D is unclear. This CDR3 contains 14 residues. Per the germline V gene, CDR1 is KGHSH and CDR2 is LQKENI. V was trimmed by 4 bases and J by 2 bases, leaving 11 bases between them.

As for this clone: At one boundary the junction diverges from the germline segment, which might be a read error. This chain connects TRBV7-9 to TRBJ1-1; 10 nucleotides align to TRBD1. The CDR3 length is 16 residues. Germline values: CDR1 SEHNR, CDR2 FQNEAQ (reference sequence). The CDR3 is CASSLAGTGAFTEAFF. The CDR3 nucleotides are TGTGCCAGCAGCCTAGCAGGGACAGGGGCCTTCACTGAAGCTTTCTTT.

The chain has TRBV7-2 and TRBJ1-2; a possible D gene is TRBD1 (5 bases). The CDR3 totals 16 residues. Trimming pared 0 bases from V and 6 bases from J, leaving 17 bases between. Germline V gene data show CDR1 as SGHTA and CDR2 as FQGNSA. The CDR3 region has the DNA TGTGCCAGCAGCTTAGCGTGGGCAGGGATAGGGGATGGCTACACCTTC. Translation: CASSLAWAGIGDGYTF.

This sequence joins TRBV10-2 and TRBJ2-7; 8 bases are shared with TRBD1. The V segment lost 1 base and the J segment 3 bases; nucleotides outside the gene matches: 11. The CDR3 consists of 17 residues. CDR1 is WSHSY, CDR2 SAAADI, per germline. This chain's CDR3 is CASSEFGIGTGHYEQYF. CDR3 DNA: TGCGCCAGCAGTGAGTTTGGTATCGGGACAGGCCACTACGAGCAGTACTTC.

This clone has just a few counts. In nucleotides, the CDR3 is TGTGCCAGCAGCTTAGGAACAGGGTATATGGAGACCCAGTACTTC. Amino acid sequence: CASSLGTGYMETQYF. The chain is built from TRBV7-2 and TRBJ2-5; D is perhaps TRBD1 (6 bases). The V gene's germline CDR1 is SGHTA and CDR2 FQGNSA. The length of the CDR3 is 15 residues. V was clipped by 1 base and J by 5 bases, with 14 bases between them.

The V gene is TRBV6-5, the J gene TRBJ2-3, with 9 bases identical to TRBD2. Germline loops: CDR1 MNHEY, CDR2 SVGAGI. Trimming cost V 2 bases and J 3 bases; bases outside gene matches: 3. The CDR3 length is 15 residues. The chain's CDR3 is CASSYAGGRTDTQYF. CDR3 nucleotides: TGTGCCAGCAGTTACGCGGGAGGGAGGACAGATACGCAGTATTTT.

The chain couples TRBV11-3 to TRBJ2-7; 7 nucleotides agree with TRBD2. The length of the CDR3 is 11 residues. Germline V gene data show CDR1 as SGHNT and CDR2 as YENEEA. This chain's CDR3 is CAPRTRHEQYF. CDR3 bases: TGTGCTCCGAGGACTAGGCACGAGCAGTACTTC. The full variable domain, with the rest looked up from reference TRBV11-3 and TRBJ2-7, is EAGVVQSPRYKIIEKKQPVAFWCNPISGHNTLYWYLQNLGQGPELLIRYENEEAVDDSQLPKDRFSAERLKGVDSTLKIQPAELGDSAVYLCAPRTRHEQYFGPGTRLTVT.

The rearrangement uses TRBV5-1 and TRBJ1-5; a possible D gene is TRBD1 (6 bases). Trimming stripped 6 bases from V and 5 bases from J, with 18 bases between. The CDR3 spans 15 residues. Germline V gene data show CDR1 as SGHRS and CDR2 as YFSETQ. The CDR3 sequence: CASNDRDTTHQPQHF. CDR3 coding DNA: TGCGCCAGCAACGACCGGGACACCACCCATCAGCCCCAGCATTTT.

This clone was seen more than once but under ten times. V gene TRBV2 combines with J gene TRBJ2-3; 7 nucleotides match TRBD2. With 4 bases clipped from V and 2 bases from J, the junction kept 3 bases outside the gene matches. Germline V gene lookup returns CDR1 SNHLY and CDR2 FYNNEI. This CDR3 is 14 amino acids long. The CDR3 DNA follows: TGTGCCAGCAGTGCTGGGACTACCACAGATACGCAGTATTTT. Its protein is CASSAGTTTDTQYF.

The gene calls are TRBV5-6 and TRBJ2-1; 7 bases match TRBD2. Trimming at V came to 0 bases and at J to 4 bases, leaving 10 bases not matched to a gene. Per the germline V gene, CDR1 is SGHDT and CDR2 is YYEEEE. The CDR3 spans 17 residues. CDR3 coding DNA: TGTGCCAGCAGCTTGGGGGACGGGGGGTGGAGGTACAATGAGCAGTTCTTC. Translating gives CASSLGDGGWRYNEQFF.

This chain links TRBV6-1 with TRBJ1-1; no clear D. Germline V gives CDR1 MNHNS, CDR2 SASEGT. The germline V and J ends were trimmed by 0 bases and 2 bases, with 16 bases remaining between them. The CDR3 loop spans 17 amino acids. The CDR3 coding sequence is TGTGCCAGCAGTGAAGCTGGCACAGTCACCCACAACACTGAAGCTTTCTTT. Translation: CASSEAGTVTHNTEAFF.

In its sample, this clone was seen once. The chain is built from TRBV2 and TRBJ2-3; 13 bases agree with TRBD2. Per the germline V gene, CDR1 is SNHLY and CDR2 is FYNNEI. This CDR3 spans 15 amino acids. V dropped 8 bases and J dropped 5; count of bases not matched to a gene: 7. The CDR3, as DNA: TGTGCCAGCCTCGGACTAGCGGGAGTTCAAGATACGCAGTATTTT. Its translation: CASLGLAGVQDTQYF.

The chain uses TRBV28 and TRBJ1-6; TRBD1 aligns across 7 bases. Germline CDR1 reads MDHEN; CDR2 reads SYDVKM. This CDR3 region has 15 residues. Losses at the gene ends were 2 bases for V and 8 bases for J; bases not matched to a gene: 6. CDR3 region: CASSLRGQQYSPLHF. CDR3 DNA sequence: TGTGCCAGCAGTTTAAGGGGACAGCAGTATTCACCCCTCCACTTT. The whole variable domain, filled in from reference TRBV28 and TRBJ1-6, reads DVKVTQSSRYLVKRTGEKVFLECVQDMDHENMFWYRQDPGLGLRLIYFSYDVKMKEKGDIPEGYSVSREKKERFSLILESASTNQTSMYLCASSLRGQQYSPLHFGNGTRLTVT.

This clone was recorded once. The V gene is TRBV5-1, the J gene TRBJ2-7, with TRBD1 matching over 8 bases. Germline V gives CDR1 SGHRS, CDR2 YFSETQ. Trimming took 1 base from V and 2 from J; bases not matched to a gene: 14. The CDR3 has 18 residues. The chain's CDR3 is CASSLTPPGQGAAYEQYF. The CDR3 bases are TGCGCCAGCAGCTTGACACCACCCGGACAGGGAGCCGCCTACGAGCAGTACTTC. Full variable domain (rest looked up from reference TRBV5-1 and TRBJ2-7): KAGVTQTPRYLIKTRGQQVTLSCSPISGHRSVSWYQQTPGQGLQFLFEYFSETQRNKGNFPGRFSGRQFSNSRSEMNVSTLELGDSALYLCASSLTPPGQGAAYEQYFGPGTRLTVT.

The chain links TRBV19 to TRBJ2-7, with 12 bases lining up with TRBD2. V shed 4 bases and J 7 bases; nucleotides not matched to a gene: 8. Germline CDR1 is LNHDA and CDR2 is SQIVND (reference sequence). The CDR3 has 15 residues. CDR3 nucleotides: TGTGCCAGTAGTACCCGGACTAGCGGGAAAAAGGAGCAGTACTTC. It translates to CASSTRTSGKKEQYF.

The chain is built from TRBV6-5 and TRBJ2-7, with D possibly being TRBD2 (7 bases). CDR3 length: 14 residues. Germline loops: CDR1 MNHEY, CDR2 SVGAGI. V dropped 2 bases and J dropped 9 bases, with 17 bases sitting between them. CDR3 DNA: TGTGCCAGCAGTTACAGGGCGGGGGCGGGGGCGCAGTACTTC. It is translated as CASSYRAGAGAQYF.

The chain is built from TRBV11-3 and TRBJ2-3; 10 nucleotides align to TRBD1. The trim removed 5 bases at V and 6 bases at J, leaving 11 bases unmatched. The CDR3 is made up of 16 amino acids. Germline CDR1 reads SGHNT; CDR2 reads YENEEA. DNA for the CDR3: TGTGCCAGCAGCCCGGACCGGGACAGGGGCCCCGATACGCAGTATTTT. It specifies CASSPDRDRGPDTQYF. Combining the CDR3 with reference TRBV11-3 and TRBJ2-3 gives the whole variable domain EAGVVQSPRYKIIEKKQPVAFWCNPISGHNTLYWYLQNLGQGPELLIRYENEEAVDDSQLPKDRFSAERLKGVDSTLKIQPAELGDSAVYLCASSPDRDRGPDTQYFGPGTRLTVL.

This clone was recorded once. The CDR3 is CAISEPGQGATDTQYF. CDR3 coding DNA: TGTGCCATCAGTGAGCCCGGACAGGGGGCCACAGATACGCAGTATTTT. The genes are TRBV10-3 and TRBJ2-3, with TRBD1 matching 11 bases. V gave up 2 bases and J gave up 2 bases; unmatched junction bases: 3. The CDR3 length is 16 residues. Germline-derived CDR1 and CDR2 are ENHRY and SYGVKD.

The V gene is TRBV5-1, the J gene TRBJ1-4, with 12 bases aligning to TRBD1. The CDR3 loop spans 16 amino acids. J gave up 8 bases and V 4 bases, and 9 bases lay outside the gene matches. Germline V lookup: CDR1 SGHRS, CDR2 YFSETQ. CDR3 amino acids: CASSQPPGQGAEKLFF. The CDR3 DNA follows: TGCGCCAGCAGCCAACCCCCGGGACAGGGGGCCGAAAAACTGTTTTTT.